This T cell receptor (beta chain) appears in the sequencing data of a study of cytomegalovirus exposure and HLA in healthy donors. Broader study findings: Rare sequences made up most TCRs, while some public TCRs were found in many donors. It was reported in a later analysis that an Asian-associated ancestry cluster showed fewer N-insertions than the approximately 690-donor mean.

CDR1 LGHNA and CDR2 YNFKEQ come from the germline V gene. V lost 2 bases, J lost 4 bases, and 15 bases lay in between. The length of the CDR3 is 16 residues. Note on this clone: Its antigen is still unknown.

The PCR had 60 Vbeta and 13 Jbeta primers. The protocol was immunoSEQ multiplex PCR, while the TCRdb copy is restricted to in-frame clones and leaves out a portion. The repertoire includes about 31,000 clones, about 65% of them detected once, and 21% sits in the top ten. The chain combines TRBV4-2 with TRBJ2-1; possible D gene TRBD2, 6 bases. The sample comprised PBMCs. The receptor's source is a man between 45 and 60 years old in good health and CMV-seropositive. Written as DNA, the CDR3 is TGTGCCAGCAGCCAAACTGGAGCGGGCGGGTACAATGAGCAGTTCTTC. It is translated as CASSQTGAGGYNEQFF.